This record concerns one T cell receptor (beta chain) sequence. Antigen unknown. This entry is derived from a study of long-term antiretroviral therapy in people with HIV. Overall study findings and caveats: Transplant donor controls retained higher diversity, though diversity increased after ART. CDR3 length ranges were narrower in HIV repertoires than in controls.

Germline V gene data show CDR1 as GTSNPN and CDR2 as SVGIG (reference sequence). V lost 6 bases and J lost 0, with 9 bases in between. The CDR3 is made up of 13 amino acids. At survey level, the immunoSEQ assay was run in its v3.0 version. Measured with immunoSEQ multiplex PCR; TCRdb has only the in-frame clones, and not every one. The sample holds over 9,500 clones; roughly 70% are singletons and the top ten take 20% to 25%. This receptor was obtained from a man in his forties or fifties with HIV. The V and J genes are TRBV30 and TRBJ1-3; D might be TRBD1 (5 bases). The sequenced sample was unsorted PBMCs, obtained 1.8 years before starting antiretroviral therapy. The CDR3 DNA follows: TGTGCCTGTGGCGGGGGCTCTGGAAACACCATATATTTT. Translated: CACGGGSGNTIYF.